A single sample is the source of the 11 T cell receptor beta chains below, sequenced in a study of T cells in Graves' hyperthyroidism and ophthalmopathy (dated by TCRdb to between 2019 and 2020). Libraries were prepared through multiplex PCR. Sequenced on an Illumina HiSeq 2000. Amplification of TCR beta CDR3 regions was carried out from RNA transcripts. A first-round RT-PCR of the TCR CDR3 used the HTBI primer set with the Qiagen OneStep RT-PCR kit. The public reads were run again by TCRdb, first through fastp at Q25 and then through MiXCR, and only productive beta chains were kept. Every entry covers one CDR3 protein and lists the most common genes and DNA from its rows. This sample holds fewer than 250,000 distinct CDR3 sequences; around 17% were observed only once. Of the sample, 25% to 30% is held by the ten largest clones. Material for sequencing was blood. The receptors were sampled from a woman between 18 and 29 years old with Graves' ophthalmopathy.

This clonotype came up many times. The J gene is TRBJ2-2, the V gene TRBV7-2, with 10 bases fitting TRBD2. The CDR3 extends over 15 amino acids. Trimming at V came to 5 bases and at J to 7 bases, leaving 7 bases not matched to a gene. CDR1 is SGHTA and CDR2 is FQGNSA in the germline V gene. The CDR3 here is CASSARTSGVGELFF. CDR3 nucleotide sequence: TGTGCCAGCAGCGCTCGGACTAGCGGTGTCGGGGAGCTGTTTTTT.

This clonotype was recorded at least ten times. The chain is built from TRBV6-1 and TRBJ2-5; maybe TRBD2 (6 bases). Germline V gene data show CDR1 as MNHNS and CDR2 as SASEGT. The CDR3 is 15 amino acids. Trimming pared 2 bases from V and 2 bases from J, leaving 12 bases between. CDR3 sequence reads: CASSEWGDLQETQYF. The CDR3 nucleotides read TGTGCCAGCAGTGAATGGGGGGACCTACAAGAGACCCAGTACTTC.

This clonotype was recorded many times. This chain joins TRBV28 and TRBJ1-5, with D perhaps TRBD1 (5 bases). This CDR3 contains 12 residues. Trimming pared 7 bases from V and 5 bases from J, leaving 9 bases between. CDR1 and CDR2 (germline): MDHEN, SYDVKM. As DNA, the CDR3 is TGTGCCAGCACCGGGACGGATCAGCCCCAGCATTTT. It translates to CASTGTDQPQHF.

This clonotype was found many times. This rearrangement joins TRBV11-3 to TRBJ2-5, with 9 bases identical to TRBD2. CDR1 SGHNT and CDR2 YENEEA come from the germline V gene. The CDR3 runs to 16 residues. The J segment lost 4 bases and the V segment lost 6 bases, leaving 12 bases of the junction unmatched. CDR3 residues: CASSYLAGSTIETQYF. CDR3 coding DNA: TGTGCCAGCAGTTACCTAGCGGGGTCCACGATAGAGACCCAGTACTTC.

The CDR3 loop is CASSPGGTGGSRQPQHF. CDR3 DNA: TGTGCCAGCAGCCCAGGCGGGACAGGGGGAAGTCGGCAGCCCCAGCATTTT. The chain uses TRBV28 and TRBJ1-5; 11 nucleotides align to TRBD1. This CDR3 spans 17 amino acids. Germline values: CDR1 MDHEN, CDR2 SYDVKM. V was clipped by 6 bases and J by 7 bases; unmatched bases: 14.

With regard to this clonotype: A much larger clone lies a single base off, so this may be a read error. The chain is built from TRBV18 and TRBJ2-1; either TRBD1 or TRBD2 may fit D (5 bases each). The CDR3 runs to 13 residues. CDR1 KGHSH and CDR2 LQKENI come from the germline V gene. V was clipped by 8 bases and J by 7 bases, with 15 bases between them. CDR3 coding DNA: TGTGCCAGCACACGCTTCGAGGGGAATGAGCAGTTCTTC. This gives the protein CASTRFEGNEQFF. Filled out from reference TRBV18 and TRBJ2-1, the complete variable domain reads NAGVMQNPRHLVRRRGQEARLRCSPMKGHSHVYWYRQLPEEGLKFMVYLQKENIIDESGMPKERFSAEFPKEGPSILRIQQVVRGDSAAYFCASTRFEGNEQFFGPGTRLTVL.

This clonotype was seen at least ten times. The CDR3 loop is CASSYGAGNTEAFF. CDR3 coding DNA: TGTGCCAGCAGTTACGGCGCCGGGAACACTGAAGCTTTCTTT. The genes are TRBV6-6 and TRBJ1-1; the D is unclear. The V end lost 2 bases, the J end lost 1 base, and 8 bases lay between the germline ends. Germline V gene data show CDR1 as MNHNY and CDR2 as SVGAGI (reference sequence). The CDR3 is 14 amino acids.

This clonotype was seen many times. The chain is built from TRBV19 and TRBJ2-1; D possibly corresponds to TRBD1 (6 bases). This CDR3 contains 14 residues. V was clipped by 7 bases and J by 4 bases, with 14 bases between them. CDR1 is LNHDA and CDR2 is SQIVND in the germline V gene (reference sequence). CDR3 nucleotides: TGTGCCAGTAAGGGGGAGCGGACATACAATGAGCAGTTCTTC. Amino acid sequence: CASKGERTYNEQFF.

This clonotype was detected many times. The CDR3 sequence: CASSDPTSGSIQETQYF. The CDR3 DNA reads TGTGCCAGCAGTGACCCCACTAGCGGGAGTATCCAAGAGACCCAGTACTTC. V and J are TRBV25-1 and TRBJ2-5; 11 nucleotides align to TRBD2. The CDR3 runs 17 residues. Germline V gene lookup returns CDR1 MGHDK and CDR2 SYGVNS. Germline trimming cut 3 bases from V and 1 base from J; bases unmatched to any gene: 7.

Ten or more counts support this clonotype. This chain uses TRBV11-2 with TRBJ1-1, with TRBD1 matching 12 bases. V lost 2 bases and J lost 4; bases outside the gene matches: 14. CDR1 SGHAT and CDR2 FQNNGV come from the germline V gene. The CDR3 extends over 19 amino acids. The CDR3 coding sequence is TGTGCCAGCAGCTTAAATTGGGACAGGGGGCAATGGAGGGGCACTGAAGCTTTCTTT. This gives the protein CASSLNWDRGQWRGTEAFF.

The sample holds many counts of this clonotype. The gene calls are TRBV24-1 and TRBJ2-3; 8 bases match TRBD2. Germline trimming cut 4 bases from V and 5 bases from J; bases unmatched to any gene: 16. The length of the CDR3 is 18 residues. Germline V gene data show CDR1 as KGHDR and CDR2 as SFDVKD. The CDR3 reads CATSDPVVGAGVGDTQYF. CDR3 bases: TGTGCCACCAGTGACCCAGTGGTAGGAGCGGGAGTGGGAGATACGCAGTATTTT.